This T cell receptor (beta chain) was profiled in a study of T cells in Graves' hyperthyroidism and ophthalmopathy. V gave up 6 bases and J gave up 0 bases, with 12 bases separating them. The CDR3 contains 15 residues. Germline CDR1 SGHTA, CDR2 FQGNSA. Amplification of TCR beta CDR3 regions used RNA as the template. First-round RT-PCR of the TCR CDR3 relied on the HTBI primer set. TCRdb ran MiXCR on the multiplex PCR reads and lists one entry per CDR3 protein. This table has roughly 650,000 distinct CDR3 sequences, more than 15% appearing once. The sequencing sample was made of blood. The chain recombines TRBV7-2 with TRBJ1-3, with no clear D. The receptor's source is a middle-aged woman with Graves' ophthalmopathy. CDR3 bases: TGTGCCAGCAGTCCTAGATGGGGCTCTGGAAACACCATATATTTT. This gives the protein CASSPRWGSGNTIYF.